This T cell receptor (beta chain) was recorded in a study of blood T cell repertoires in COVID-19. Study in general: Samples taken during acute and convalescent COVID-19 were collected in the United States, Italy and Spain. PBMCs, B-cell-depleted T cells, or T cells were the source of the cDNA or gDNA that made up the material.

Methods used by the authors: How many nucleated cells were present was estimated from reference gene primer amplification. The repertoire was sequenced with immunoSEQ multiplex PCR; TCRdb's copy has only in-frame clones and lacks some. D and trimming were read from the DNA, whereas the V and J calls and clone size are those reported in that table. The top ten hold 11% of the sample, which has around 21,000 clones, about nine tenths seen once. This sequence originates from a human donor in a cohort sampled during active COVID-19. Sequenced input: peripheral blood.

The CDR3 loop reads CASRAAGSYGELFF. The CDR3 region has the DNA TGTGCCAGCAGGGCGGCGGGGAGCTACGGGGAGCTGTTTTTT. The V gene is TRBV2, the J gene TRBJ2-2; D may be TRBD2 (6 bases). The germline CDR1 and CDR2 sequences are SNHLY and FYNNEI. Trimming took off 6 bases at V and 7 bases at J, with 15 bases between the two ends. The CDR3 consists of 14 residues.